This is a list of T cell receptor beta chains from one sample in a study of CD8 T cells in ankylosing spondylitis. TCRdb analysed the 5' RACE reads with MiXCR anew, one entry per CDR3 protein. This table holds about 140,000 distinct CDR3 sequences, more than 9.5% found once. The sequenced sample consisted of blood, either unsorted or a sorted T cell fraction (not recorded which). The receptors come from a female donor with ankylosing spondylitis or in good health (not recorded which). The CDR3 runs from the conserved cysteine through the conserved F or W. Each record gives: V gene, J gene, clone size, D gene, CDR3 DNA, CDR3 protein. A D gene is named only where the DNA matches it firmly. Clone size is given for some rows only: seen once, a few or many times, or a class if the clone is expanded.

V gene: TRBV25-1
J gene: TRBJ1-4
clone size: many
D gene: .
CDR3 DNA: TGTGCCAGCTCTCGCCCTGTCGGAGGTGAAAAACTGTTTTTT
CDR3 protein: CASSRPVGGEKLFF

V gene: TRBV4-2
J gene: TRBJ1-2
clone size: many
D gene: .
CDR3 DNA: TGTGCCAGCAGCCAAGATAATAACATGTATAAGGGCTACACCTTC
CDR3 protein: CASSQDNNMYKGYTF

V gene: TRBV7-3
J gene: TRBJ2-5
clone size: .
D gene: .
CDR3 DNA: TGTGCCAGCAGCTTGTTACCGCGAGAGACCCAGTACTTC
CDR3 protein: CASSLLPRETQYF

V gene: TRBV6-5
J gene: TRBJ2-7
clone size: many
D gene: .
CDR3 DNA: TGTGCCAGCAGTTACTCGACCCCCTCCTACGAGCAGTACTTC
CDR3 protein: CASSYSTPSYEQYF

V gene: TRBV5-1
J gene: TRBJ1-4
clone size: many
D gene: .
CDR3 DNA: TGCGCCAGCAGCTTGGGGGGCGCGGCAACTAATGAAAAACTGTTTTTT
CDR3 protein: CASSLGGAATNEKLFF

V gene: TRBV7-9
J gene: TRBJ1-5
clone size: many
D gene: .
CDR3 DNA: TGTGCCAGCAGCTTATCCCAGAGCAATCAGCCCCAGCATTTT
CDR3 protein: CASSLSQSNQPQHF

V gene: TRBV15
J gene: TRBJ2-7
clone size: many
D gene: .
CDR3 DNA: TGTGCCACCAGCCGCGATGAGTCCTACGAGCAGTACTTC
CDR3 protein: CATSRDESYEQYF

V gene: TRBV6-1
J gene: TRBJ2-5
clone size: .
D gene: .
CDR3 DNA: TGTGCCAGCAGTGAAGACAGGCTTCGAGAGACCCAGTACTTC
CDR3 protein: CASSEDRLRETQYF

V gene: TRBV12-3/TRBV12-4
J gene: TRBJ2-1
clone size: many
D gene: TRBD2
CDR3 DNA: TGTGCCAGCAGTCAAGGGACTAGCGGGACGAGCTCCTACAATGAGCAGTTCTTC
CDR3 protein: CASSQGTSGTSSYNEQFF

V gene: TRBV20-1
J gene: TRBJ2-7
clone size: many
D gene: .
CDR3 DNA: TGCAGTGCTATAGGGCGGGCCCGGGTCGAGCAGTACTTC
CDR3 protein: CSAIGRARVEQYF

V gene: TRBV12-3/TRBV12-4
J gene: TRBJ2-5
clone size: many
D gene: .
CDR3 DNA: TGTGCCAGCAGTTTAGTTGGGGAGACCCAGTACTTC
CDR3 protein: CASSLVGETQYF

V gene: TRBV5-8
J gene: TRBJ1-2
clone size: many
D gene: .
CDR3 DNA: TGTGCCAGCAGCTTGGGAAGGACGTTAGCTAACTATGGCTACACCTTC
CDR3 protein: CASSLGRTLANYGYTF

V gene: TRBV7-9
J gene: TRBJ2-1
clone size: few
D gene: TRBD2
CDR3 DNA: TGTGCCAGCAGTCCTACTAGCGACTCTTCCTACAATGAGCAGTTCTTC
CDR3 protein: CASSPTSDSSYNEQFF

V gene: TRBV7-9
J gene: TRBJ1-2
clone size: many
D gene: .
CDR3 DNA: TGTGCCAGCAGCTTCGCCAGGGGAAATGGCTACACCTTC
CDR3 protein: CASSFARGNGYTF

V gene: TRBV2
J gene: TRBJ2-3
clone size: many
D gene: TRBD2
CDR3 DNA: TGTGCCAGCAGTGAACTTGGACTAGCGGACGCAGATACGCAGTATTTT
CDR3 protein: CASSELGLADADTQYF

V gene: TRBV5-1
J gene: TRBJ1-1
clone size: many
D gene: .
CDR3 DNA: TGCGCCAGCAGCCCGCCCAGGGCCACTGAAGCTTTCTTT
CDR3 protein: CASSPPRATEAFF

V gene: TRBV6-5
J gene: TRBJ1-2
clone size: many
D gene: .
CDR3 DNA: TGTGCCAGCAGTTCTGTAGGGGGTTCCTATGGCTACACCTTC
CDR3 protein: CASSSVGGSYGYTF

V gene: TRBV4-2
J gene: TRBJ2-7
clone size: many
D gene: TRBD2
CDR3 DNA: TGTGCCAGCAGCCAAGGTCAGACTAGCGGGGGTTTCTACGAGCAGTACTTC
CDR3 protein: CASSQGQTSGGFYEQYF

V gene: TRBV7-2
J gene: TRBJ2-1
clone size: .
D gene: .
CDR3 DNA: TGTGCCAGCAGCCTTCGCTGGAATGAGCAGTTCTTC
CDR3 protein: CASSLRWNEQFF

V gene: TRBV7-8
J gene: TRBJ2-1
clone size: many
D gene: TRBD2
CDR3 DNA: TGTGCCAGCAGCTTAGCGGTATGGGAGGGGCGCAATGAGCAGTTCTTC
CDR3 protein: CASSLAVWEGRNEQFF

V gene: TRBV4-1
J gene: TRBJ1-4
clone size: many
D gene: .
CDR3 DNA: TGCGCCAGCAGCCCCCGACAGGTTGCTACCCTGGGTAATGAAAAACTGTTTTTT
CDR3 protein: CASSPRQVATLGNEKLFF

V gene: TRBV12-3/TRBV12-4
J gene: TRBJ2-1
clone size: .
D gene: TRBD2
CDR3 DNA: TGTGCCAGCAGTAGAAAGGGACTAGCGGCTCACAATGAGCAGTTCTTC
CDR3 protein: CASSRKGLAAHNEQFF

V gene: TRBV12-3/TRBV12-4
J gene: TRBJ1-2
clone size: many
D gene: TRBD1
CDR3 DNA: TGTGCCAGCAGTCTTGGACAGGGGAAGAACTATGGCTACACCTTC
CDR3 protein: CASSLGQGKNYGYTF

V gene: TRBV9
J gene: TRBJ1-2
clone size: many
D gene: .
CDR3 DNA: TGTGCCAGCAGCACCGCAGAAGGAACAGGGATTCACTTC
CDR3 protein: CASSTAEGTGIHF

V gene: TRBV27
J gene: TRBJ1-1
clone size: many
D gene: .
CDR3 DNA: TGTGCCAGCAGTTTAAGAGGGTCTGAAGCTTTCTTT
CDR3 protein: CASSLRGSEAFF

V gene: TRBV7-2
J gene: TRBJ2-3
clone size: few
D gene: TRBD1
CDR3 DNA: TGTGCCAGCACCGATGACAGGGGAAATACGCAGTATTTT
CDR3 protein: CASTDDRGNTQYF

V gene: TRBV11-2
J gene: TRBJ2-7
clone size: few
D gene: TRBD2
CDR3 DNA: TGTGCCTCTTCGGCGGGAGGGCCGCAACAGTACTTC
CDR3 protein: CASSAGGPQQYF

V gene: TRBV5-1
J gene: TRBJ2-3
clone size: many
D gene: TRBD2
CDR3 DNA: TGCGCCAGCAGCTTGGCGATGACGCGGGGGGTCACAGATACGCAGTATTTT
CDR3 protein: CASSLAMTRGVTDTQYF

V gene: TRBV5-5
J gene: TRBJ2-2
clone size: many
D gene: TRBD2
CDR3 DNA: TGTGCCAGCAGCTCCTTACCGACTAGCGGGAGGGCCGGGGAGCTGTTTTTT
CDR3 protein: CASSSLPTSGRAGELFF

V gene: TRBV10-3
J gene: TRBJ2-7
clone size: many
D gene: .
CDR3 DNA: TGTGCCATCAGTGGGACCTTGGGAGGGACACCACCTTACGAGCAGTACTTC
CDR3 protein: CAISGTLGGTPPYEQYF

V gene: TRBV7-2
J gene: TRBJ2-2
clone size: .
D gene: TRBD2
CDR3 DNA: TGTGCCAGCACCCTAACTAGCGGGAGGGTGGACACCGGGGAGCTGTTTTTT
CDR3 protein: CASTLTSGRVDTGELFF

V gene: TRBV5-1
J gene: TRBJ2-5
clone size: many
D gene: TRBD2
CDR3 DNA: TGCGCCAGCAGCTTGGGACTAGCAGGAGTTGAGACCCAGTACTTC
CDR3 protein: CASSLGLAGVETQYF

V gene: TRBV10-2
J gene: TRBJ1-2
clone size: many
D gene: .
CDR3 DNA: TGCGCCAGCAGCTGGACTTATCAGTATGGCTACACCTTC
CDR3 protein: CASSWTYQYGYTF

V gene: TRBV6-1
J gene: TRBJ2-7
clone size: many
D gene: TRBD1
CDR3 DNA: TGTGCCAGCAGTCAAGACAGGGGGCAGTACGAGCAGTACTTC
CDR3 protein: CASSQDRGQYEQYF

V gene: TRBV20-1
J gene: TRBJ2-1
clone size: many
D gene: .
CDR3 DNA: TGCAGTGCCATAGACGGACAGACGGGCTACAATGAGCAGTTCTTC
CDR3 protein: CSAIDGQTGYNEQFF

V gene: TRBV11-2
J gene: TRBJ1-2
clone size: many
D gene: TRBD1
CDR3 DNA: TGTGCCAGCAGCTTAAGGCGGGACAGGGCGTATGGCTACACCTTC
CDR3 protein: CASSLRRDRAYGYTF

V gene: TRBV24-1
J gene: TRBJ2-5
clone size: medium-sized
D gene: TRBD2
CDR3 DNA: TGTGCCACCAGTCCGGGACTAGCGGGAGCGTGGAAAGAGACCCAGTACTTC
CDR3 protein: CATSPGLAGAWKETQYF

V gene: TRBV28
J gene: TRBJ2-7
clone size: many
D gene: TRBD1
CDR3 DNA: TGTGCCAGCAGTTTACCCGGACAGGGGGCTAGAGAGCAGTACTTC
CDR3 protein: CASSLPGQGAREQYF

V gene: TRBV11-3
J gene: TRBJ2-1
clone size: few
D gene: TRBD2
CDR3 DNA: TGTGCCAGCAGCCCGTGGCTAGCGGGAGTGTCTGAGCAGTTCTTC
CDR3 protein: CASSPWLAGVSEQFF

V gene: TRBV20-1
J gene: TRBJ1-6
clone size: many
D gene: .
CDR3 DNA: TGCAGTGGGTACAGCTCCTATAATTCACCCCTCCACTTT
CDR3 protein: CSGYSSYNSPLHF

V gene: TRBV5-6
J gene: TRBJ1-1
clone size: .
D gene: .
CDR3 DNA: TGTGCCAGCAGCTTGGTATGGGGTTCAGGCACTGAAGCTTTCTTT
CDR3 protein: CASSLVWGSGTEAFF

V gene: TRBV18
J gene: TRBJ1-1
clone size: .
D gene: .
CDR3 DNA: TGTGCCAGCGCACAACCAGGGGTGAGAGCTGAAGCTTTCTTT
CDR3 protein: CASAQPGVRAEAFF

V gene: TRBV12-3/TRBV12-4
J gene: TRBJ1-3
clone size: many
D gene: .
CDR3 DNA: TGTGCCAGCAGCCCCCCGGGCTTCCCCACTGGAAACACCATATATTTT
CDR3 protein: CASSPPGFPTGNTIYF

V gene: TRBV29-1
J gene: TRBJ2-1
clone size: many
D gene: TRBD1
CDR3 DNA: TGCAGCGTTGAACCCCCCAGAGGGGGCCCCTACAATGAGCAGTTCTTC
CDR3 protein: CSVEPPRGGPYNEQFF